This T cell receptor beta chain was obtained from a study of cytomegalovirus exposure and HLA in healthy donors. Study background: Some 200 million T cells yielded 117 million unique TCR beta sequences in earlier analysis.

Of note for this clone: Its antigen remains unknown.

The study ran its PCR with 60 Vbeta and 13 Jbeta primers. The protocol was immunoSEQ multiplex PCR, while the TCRdb copy is restricted to in-frame clones and leaves out a portion. Among over 250,000 clones listed, roughly 85% were seen once. Study-level points and caveats: It was 164 TCR beta chains that were listed as cytomegalovirus-associated. When the data were analyzed later, several of the most significant clusters appeared to be linked to common viral pathogens.

V was pared by 5 bases and J by 1 base, with 4 bases of the junction left unmatched. The CDR3 is 15 amino acids. CDR1 and CDR2 (germline): MNHEY, SVGAGI. The clonotype originates from a man in his forties in good health and CMV-seropositive. The V call is TRBV6-5, the J call TRBJ2-5; TRBD1 aligns across 10 bases. The material sequenced was PBMCs. In nucleotides, the CDR3 is TGTGCCAGCAGTAGGACAGGGGGGATCCAAGAGACCCAGTACTTC. It codes for CASSRTGGIQETQYF.